A selection of T cell receptor beta chains follows, all from one sample in a study of shared T cell receptors in the human thymus. Produced via immunoSEQ multiplex PCR; TCRdb's table is partial and in-frame only. The sample has over 450,000 clones; 70% to 80% are singletons. Separately, the same data were catalogued under a study of human thymus T cells.

Sequencing was carried out using thymocytes. The source of these receptors is a boy less than two years old with a congenital heart defect. The conserved cysteine and the conserved F or W are not part of the CDR3 here.

j_gene,v_gene,CDR3aa
TRBJ1-1,TRBV29-1,SVEQGQDTEAF
TRBJ2-5,TRBV4-1,ASSHEGQGAGETQY
TRBJ2-7,TRBV5-6,ASSLVQAGGEQY
TRBJ2-7,TRBV28,ASSLQAYEQY
TRBJ2-1,TRBV4-2,ASSQESRGPYNEQF
TRBJ2-7,TRBV5-4,ASSWGGLAGGGLYEQY
TRBJ2-4,TRBV27,ASSQGQGRTKNIQY
TRBJ2-7,TRBV4-2,ASSQDLRVSYEQY
TRBJ1-2,TRBV29-1,SVVLRTDGYT
TRBJ2-1,TRBV7-6,ASSQNRDSYNEQF
TRBJ1-2,TRBV19,ASSRDTYYGYT
TRBJ1-3,TRBV4-1,ASSPQATSSGNTIY
TRBJ2-7,TRBV21-1,ASSGPSGTYEQY
TRBJ2-1,TRBV12-5,ASGDLAGDPYNEQF
TRBJ1-1,TRBV5-4,ASSLFRDRGQLNTEAF
TRBJ2-2,TRBV13,ASSPPPGLAGWELF
TRBJ2-7,TRBV14,ASSQRTVSYEQY
TRBJ2-2,TRBV5-1,ASSHPFWTSPNTGELF
TRBJ2-5,TRBV5-6,ASSILQGTQETQY
TRBJ2-5,TRBV28,ASMAGGAPQETQY
TRBJ1-3,TRBV21-1,ASSKDTRLNSGNTIY
TRBJ2-7,TRBV29-1,SVVVGGEQY
TRBJ2-7,TRBV5-6,ASRFRRAADEQY
TRBJ2-7,TRBV21-1,ASSKGGQGYEQY
TRBJ1-1,TRBV5-1,ASSLWGGNTEAF
TRBJ2-7,TRBV4-3,ASSQDPWDRVRYEQY
TRBJ2-7,TRBV4-3,ASSSGTGDYEQY
TRBJ1-3,TRBV27,ASGQTGAGGNTIY